The text below deals with one T cell receptor beta chain. In germline, CDR1 is DFQATT, CDR2 SNEGSKA (reference sequence). The CDR3 sequence is 11 residues long. V lost 6 bases to trimming and J lost 8 bases, with 13 bases between them. Sequencing used immunoSEQ multiplex PCR; TCRdb keeps in-frame clones, though not all of them. The table lists 2 million to 3 million clones, roughly nine tenths of them singletons, with about 0.13% in the top ten. This entry belongs to a study of shared clonotypes between healthy human individuals. This TCR derives from a man aged 18 to 29 in good health. The gene calls are TRBV20-1 and TRBJ1-2; D unclear. Sequenced input: naive CD4+ T cells sorted from blood. Subset specified: CD45RA+ positively selected. CDR3 bases: TGCAGTGCCCCCCGAGCGAAAGGCTACACCTTC. Protein sequence: CSAPRAKGYTF.